This T cell receptor beta chain derives from a study of blood T cell repertoires in COVID-19. Study-level information: Acute and convalescent COVID-19 samples came from the United States, Italy and Spain. T cells, B-cell-depleted T cells, or PBMCs supplied cDNA or gDNA.

The CDR3 totals 16 residues. J was trimmed by 6 bases and V by 4 bases; bases with no gene match: 12. CDR1 and CDR2 (germline): SGHTS, YDEGEE. In the original analysis: Nucleated cell counts were estimated from reference gene primer amplification. TCRdb keeps only in-frame clones here, not all; method: immunoSEQ multiplex PCR. V and J calls and clone size follow that table, whereas D and trimming were derived from the DNA. The sample records 50,000 to 70,000 clones, around 81% being singletons. The clonotype originates from a human donor in a cohort sampled during active COVID-19. Sequences were obtained from peripheral blood. The chain has TRBV5-8 and TRBJ1-3, with 8 nucleotides matching TRBD1. This chain's CDR3 is CASSVANTGGENTIYF. CDR3 in DNA: TGTGCCAGCAGCGTAGCCAACACAGGGGGAGAAAACACCATATATTTT.